This TCR beta chain was sequenced for a study of T cells in Graves' hyperthyroidism and ophthalmopathy. Clinical symptoms, serum thyroxine and TRAb, thyroid ultrasound and orbital computed tomography were used for the diagnoses. This clonotype was observed a few times. Amplified TCR beta CDR3 regions derived from RNA transcripts. Researchers ran a first-round RT-PCR on the TCR CDR3 using the HTBI primer set. A single record per CDR3 protein comes from TCRdb applying MiXCR to the multiplex PCR reads. Of over 650,000 distinct CDR3 sequences in the sample, 45% were seen once. The receptor's source is an adult man with Graves' disease, either hyperthyroidism or ophthalmopathy (not recorded which). Sequencing input: peripheral blood or thyroid tissue (not recorded which).

For the CDR3, the DNA is TGTGCCACCAGTGATTCCAGGACAGAAGAAGCTTTCTTT. Amino acids: CATSDSRTEEAFF. The chain employs TRBV24-1 and TRBJ1-1; the D gene is possibly TRBD1 (6 bases). The germline V and J ends were trimmed by 2 bases and 8 bases, with 11 bases remaining between them. The CDR3 totals 13 residues. Germline lookup yields CDR1 KGHDR and CDR2 SFDVKD.